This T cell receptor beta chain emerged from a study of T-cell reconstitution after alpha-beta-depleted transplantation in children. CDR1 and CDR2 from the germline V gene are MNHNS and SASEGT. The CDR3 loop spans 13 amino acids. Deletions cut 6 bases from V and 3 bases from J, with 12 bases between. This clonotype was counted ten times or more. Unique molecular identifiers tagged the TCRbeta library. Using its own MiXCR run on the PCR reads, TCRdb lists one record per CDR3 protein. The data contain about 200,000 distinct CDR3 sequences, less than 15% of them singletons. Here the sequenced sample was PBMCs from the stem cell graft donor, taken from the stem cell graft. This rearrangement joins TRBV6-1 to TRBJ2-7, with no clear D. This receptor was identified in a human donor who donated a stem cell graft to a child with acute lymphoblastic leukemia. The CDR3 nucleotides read TGTGCCAGCAGGCCCGGGTCCTACTACGAGCAGTACTTC. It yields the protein CASRPGSYYEQYF.